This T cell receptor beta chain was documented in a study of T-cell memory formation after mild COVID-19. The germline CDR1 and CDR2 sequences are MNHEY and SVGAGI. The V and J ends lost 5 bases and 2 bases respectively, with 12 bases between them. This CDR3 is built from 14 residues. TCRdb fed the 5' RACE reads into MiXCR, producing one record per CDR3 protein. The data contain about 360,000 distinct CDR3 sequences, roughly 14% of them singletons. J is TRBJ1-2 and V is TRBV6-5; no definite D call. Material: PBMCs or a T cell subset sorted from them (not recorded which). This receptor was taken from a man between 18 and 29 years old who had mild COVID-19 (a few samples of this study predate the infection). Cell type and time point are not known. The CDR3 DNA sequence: TGTGCCAGCAGTCCCGGCGGAAGAAACTATGGCTACACCTTC. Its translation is CASSPGGRNYGYTF.